These T cell receptor beta chains were read from a single sample in a study of blood T cell repertoires in COVID-19. Data came from immunoSEQ multiplex PCR; TCRdb stores just in-frame clones and leaves some out. The profile shows approximately 300,000 clones, 87% of them singletons. The specimen sequenced was PBMCs or T cells enriched from blood (not recorded which). Receptor source: a woman in her 30s who had recovered from COVID-19. The conserved cysteine and the conserved F or W are not part of the CDR3 here. The order of the fields is J gene, clone size, V gene, CDR3 protein. Not every row has a clone size; where given, it reads once, few, many or a size class.

j_gene: TRBJ2-7
abundance: once
v_gene: TRBV30
CDR3aa: AWSVQVSFPYEQY

j_gene: TRBJ1-1
abundance: -
v_gene: TRBV13
CDR3aa: ASSSRDRNTEAF

j_gene: TRBJ1-2
abundance: -
v_gene: TRBV5-8
CDR3aa: ASSPRTYYGYT

j_gene: TRBJ2-5
abundance: once
v_gene: TRBV15
CDR3aa: ATSRATGTQETQY

j_gene: TRBJ1-1
abundance: -
v_gene: TRBV9
CDR3aa: ASSALTGTGETEAF

j_gene: TRBJ2-6
abundance: -
v_gene: TRBV5-6
CDR3aa: ASSGGGTIGLSGANVLT

j_gene: TRBJ2-7
abundance: -
v_gene: TRBV6-2/TRBV6-3
CDR3aa: ASSYARGANSYEQY

j_gene: TRBJ1-2
abundance: once
v_gene: TRBV19
CDR3aa: ASSIDRGQGKSGYT

j_gene: TRBJ2-7
abundance: -
v_gene: TRBV5-1
CDR3aa: ASSLASGVDEQY

j_gene: TRBJ2-7
abundance: -
v_gene: TRBV7-9
CDR3aa: ASSLALAGAYEQY

j_gene: TRBJ2-5
abundance: -
v_gene: TRBV9
CDR3aa: ASSLRTGEETQY

j_gene: TRBJ1-1
abundance: few
v_gene: TRBV27
CDR3aa: ASSFPSQGARTEAF

j_gene: TRBJ2-5
abundance: -
v_gene: TRBV19
CDR3aa: ASSSILAGVETQY

j_gene: TRBJ1-2
abundance: few
v_gene: TRBV6-2/TRBV6-3
CDR3aa: ASSSRLLANRLKGGYT

j_gene: TRBJ2-4
abundance: -
v_gene: TRBV9
CDR3aa: ASSPTGGLAKNIQY

j_gene: TRBJ2-1
abundance: -
v_gene: TRBV25-1
CDR3aa: ASSPGQGYWDEQF

j_gene: TRBJ1-2
abundance: -
v_gene: TRBV11-3
CDR3aa: ASSLGSRVNYGYT

j_gene: TRBJ2-1
abundance: -
v_gene: TRBV5-1
CDR3aa: ASSRSGGASNEQF

j_gene: TRBJ2-1
abundance: -
v_gene: TRBV7-2
CDR3aa: ASSRLAEYYNEQF

j_gene: TRBJ1-4
abundance: -
v_gene: TRBV30
CDR3aa: ACRIGGKLF

j_gene: TRBJ1-1
abundance: -
v_gene: TRBV7-2
CDR3aa: ASSLAQGPEAF

j_gene: TRBJ1-3
abundance: -
v_gene: TRBV5-1
CDR3aa: ASSLGASIQSPSGNTIY

j_gene: TRBJ1-1
abundance: -
v_gene: TRBV6-2/TRBV6-3
CDR3aa: ASSYQSGGPGNTEAF

j_gene: TRBJ1-1
abundance: -
v_gene: TRBV9
CDR3aa: ASSHRGSGGTEAF

j_gene: TRBJ2-2
abundance: -
v_gene: TRBV4-1
CDR3aa: ASSDGLAGYTGELF

j_gene: TRBJ1-2
abundance: -
v_gene: TRBV21-1
CDR3aa: ASSKGQGVRANYGYT

j_gene: TRBJ1-1
abundance: -
v_gene: TRBV6-5
CDR3aa: ASIGAGGYTEAF

j_gene: TRBJ2-7
abundance: once
v_gene: TRBV5-1
CDR3aa: ASSPGQGSTYEQY